Listed here are 30 T cell receptor beta chains from one sample, sequenced in a study of T cells in localized non-small cell lung cancer. Method: immunoSEQ multiplex PCR; TCRdb's copy keeps in-frame clones and lacks some. The top ten hold 6.5% to 9% of the sample, which has around 4,400 clones, more than 30% seen once. Sequences were derived from lung tumor tissue, sampled before any cancer treatment. The receptors were sampled from a male donor older than 55 with stage I lung adenocarcinoma.

This clone was counted between two and nine times. V gene TRBV6-8 combines with J gene TRBJ1-3; 8 nucleotides align to TRBD1. The CDR3 runs to 14 residues. J gave up 4 bases and V 4 bases, and 3 bases lay outside the gene matches. Looked up from germline, CDR1 is MNHGY and CDR2 is SAAAGT. DNA of the CDR3: TGTGCCAGCAGTTCACGGACAGGGGGAAACACCATATATTTT. Translating gives CASSSRTGGNTIYF.

The rearrangement links TRBV11-3 to TRBJ2-3; TRBD2 might be the D (7 bases). V shed 4 bases and J shed 10 bases, with 18 bases lying between them. This CDR3 is 14 amino acids long. Germline-derived CDR1 and CDR2 are SGHNT and YENEEA. CDR3 residues: CASSSSGGSGSQYF. The CDR3 coding sequence is TGTGCCAGCAGCTCTTCGGGGGGCAGTGGGTCGCAGTATTTT.

The rearrangement links TRBV12-5 to TRBJ1-2, with D uncertain. Germline V gene data show CDR1 as LGHNT and CDR2 as FRNRAP. CDR3 length: 11 residues. The CDR3, as DNA: TGTGCCAGCACTCAAGGTTATGGCTACACCTTC. Its protein product is CASTQGYGYTF.

The chain couples TRBV11-3 to TRBJ1-3; 8 positions agree with TRBD1. In germline, CDR1 is SGHNT, CDR2 YENEEA. The CDR3 extends over 17 amino acids. With 1 base clipped from V and 4 bases from J, the junction kept 9 bases outside the gene matches. CDR3 region: CASSLVPRGLVGNTIYF. DNA of the CDR3: TGTGCCAGCAGCTTAGTGCCCAGGGGGCTTGTGGGAAACACCATATATTTT.

The chain is built from TRBV10-2 and TRBJ1-2, with D possibly matching TRBD1 (6 bases). Germline lookup yields CDR1 WSHSY and CDR2 SAAADI. V was clipped by 3 bases and J by 4 bases, with 18 bases between them. The CDR3 covers 16 residues. The CDR3 protein is CASSEYVGQPLYGYTF. The CDR3 DNA follows: TGCGCCAGCAGTGAATACGTTGGACAGCCCCTCTATGGCTACACCTTC.

This clone appeared a few times. The chain is built from TRBV11-3 and TRBJ2-3, with D maybe TRBD1 (5 bases). V shed 3 bases and J shed 6 bases, with 13 bases lying between them. The CDR3 runs to 14 residues. The V gene's germline CDR1 is SGHNT and CDR2 YENEEA. CDR3 DNA: TGTGCCAGCAGCTTGGGGCACGGCCTCGATACGCAGTATTTT. Translated, it gives CASSLGHGLDTQYF.

The rearrangement joins TRBV6-8 to TRBJ1-1; D is perhaps TRBD1 (5 bases). CDR1 MNHGY and CDR2 SAAAGT come from the germline V gene. V was trimmed by 6 bases and J by 10 bases, leaving 21 bases between them. CDR3 length: 14 residues. CDR3: CASRRRGGVRGAFF. Here the CDR3 DNA reads TGTGCCAGCAGGAGGCGGGGGGGAGTAAGGGGAGCTTTCTTT.

The chain combines TRBV1 with TRBJ1-5. TRBV1 constitutes a pseudogene. The CDR3 is 16 amino acids. The CDR3 sequence: CASSQDTRGGYQPQHF. CDR3 DNA sequence: TGCGCCAGCAGCCAAGATACGAGAGGCGGCTATCAGCCCCAGCATTTT.

This clone was seen a handful of times. The chain combines TRBV19 with TRBJ2-7; D is ambiguous. Trimming cost V 5 bases and J 1 base, with 9 bases left between them. The CDR3 spans 13 residues. Germline-derived CDR1 and CDR2 are LNHDA and SQIVND (reference sequence). CDR3 in DNA: TGTGCCAGTAGTGCGTATACGTCCTACGAGCAGTACTTC. It encodes CASSAYTSYEQYF.

The chain employs TRBV29-1 and TRBJ2-2; TRBD2 is a possible D gene (5 bases). The CDR3 sequence is 13 residues long. V lost 6 bases and J lost 2, with 10 bases in between. Germline-derived CDR1 and CDR2 are SQVTM and ANQGSEA. The CDR3 protein is CSVPTSNTGELFF. The CDR3, as DNA: TGCAGCGTCCCCACTAGTAACACCGGGGAGCTGTTTTTT.

The rearrangement links TRBV19 to TRBJ2-7, with 11 bases matching TRBD1. Germline V lookup: CDR1 LNHDA, CDR2 SQIVND (reference sequence). The V segment lost 4 bases and the J segment 4 bases; nucleotides outside the gene matches: 9. The CDR3 length is 16 residues. Written as DNA, the CDR3 is TGTGCCAGTAGTACGAGGGACAGGGGGTACAAATACGAGCAGTACTTC. Protein product: CASSTRDRGYKYEQYF.

This clone was detected a few times. V is TRBV9 and J is TRBJ2-7; D is possibly TRBD1 (6 bases). The germline V gene has CDR1 SGDLS and CDR2 YYNGEE. This CDR3 is 15 amino acids long. V lost 3 bases and J 3 bases, leaving 16 bases between the germline ends. Here the CDR3 reads CASSASIGGNYEQYF. DNA for the CDR3: TGTGCCAGCAGCGCATCCATTGGGGGCAACTACGAGCAGTACTTC.

The chain couples TRBV6-8 to TRBJ2-7, with a tentative D call TRBD1 (6 bases). This CDR3 spans 13 amino acids. Trimming cost V 6 bases and J 2 bases, with 11 bases left between them. Germline CDR1 reads MNHGY; CDR2 reads SAAAGT. The CDR3 sequence: CASRRQDPYEQYF. The CDR3, as DNA: TGTGCCAGCAGAAGACAGGATCCCTACGAGCAGTACTTC.

This clone showed up just once. The J gene is TRBJ2-1, the V gene TRBV11-3, with D perhaps matching TRBD1 (6 bases). Germline loops: CDR1 SGHNT, CDR2 YENEEA. This CDR3 has 16 residues. Trimming took 3 bases from V and 4 from J, leaving 16 bases between them. CDR3 nucleotides: TGTGCCAGCAGCTTGGGGATGGGGGCCGCTTACAATGAGCAGTTCTTC. It encodes CASSLGMGAAYNEQFF.

The sample holds a few counts of this clone. The genes are TRBV15 and TRBJ2-7, with 8 bases identical to TRBD1. The length of the CDR3 is 15 residues. Germline trimming cut 4 bases from V and 2 bases from J; bases unmatched to any gene: 7. The germline V gene encodes CDR1 LNHNV and CDR2 YYDKDF (reference sequence). In DNA form, the CDR3 reads TGTGCCACCAGCACCGGGACAGGTTGGGCCTACGAGCAGTACTTC. Translated: CATSTGTGWAYEQYF.

The V and J genes are TRBV6-8 and TRBJ1-2, with D possibly matching TRBD1 (6 bases). V shed 5 bases and J shed 5 bases, with 18 bases lying between them. The CDR3 contains 15 residues. CDR1 MNHGY and CDR2 SAAAGT come from the germline V gene. The CDR3 bases are TGTGCCAGCAGTGATAGGACAGACCTTCGATATGGCTACACCTTC. Amino acids: CASSDRTDLRYGYTF.

This clone was picked up a small number of times. The V call is TRBV9, the J call TRBJ1-4; D perhaps matches TRBD1 (6 bases). Per germline, CDR1 SGDLS and CDR2 YYNGEE. The V and J ends lost 6 bases and 5 bases respectively, with 17 bases between them. The CDR3 consists of 15 residues. The CDR3 reads CASMGLDSSNEKLFF. In DNA form, the CDR3 reads TGTGCCAGCATGGGCTTGGACAGTTCCAATGAAAAACTGTTTTTT.

This clone is deemed medium-sized. The DNA for the CDR3 is TGTGCCAGCAGCGTAGGGGACTCAATTGGAAATGAAAAACTGTTTTTT. It encodes CASSVGDSIGNEKLFF. The chain couples TRBV9 to TRBJ1-4; possible D gene TRBD1, 5 bases. The germline V gene has CDR1 SGDLS and CDR2 YYNGEE. This CDR3 is built from 16 residues. Trimming took 0 bases from V and 5 from J, leaving 14 bases between them.

The chain is built from TRBV10-1 and TRBJ2-7, with 8 bases that match TRBD1. In germline, CDR1 is WNHNN, CDR2 SYGVQD (reference sequence). J gave up 2 bases and V 10 bases, and 1 base lay outside the gene matches. The CDR3 runs 11 residues. Written as DNA, the CDR3 is TGCGCCAAACAGGGGGCCTACGAGCAGTACTTC. Translating gives CAKQGAYEQYF.

In its sample, this clone was seen once. The rearrangement uses TRBV28 and TRBJ2-3; no definite D call. The V and J ends lost 5 bases and 2 bases respectively, with 11 bases between them. The CDR3 length is 14 residues. The germline gives CDR1 MDHEN, CDR2 SYDVKM. The DNA for the CDR3 is TGTGCCAGCAGTCCACGGGCCCTCACAGATACGCAGTATTTT. It codes for CASSPRALTDTQYF.

The V call is TRBV5-1, the J call TRBJ1-1; possible D gene TRBD1, 5 bases. Germline V CDR1 and CDR2: SGHRS, YFSETQ. CDR3 size: 15 residues. V gave up 6 bases and J gave up 2 bases, with 17 bases separating them. In DNA, the CDR3 is TGCGCCAGCACCCCTGGGGGTTCCGCCAACACTGAAGCTTTCTTT. Protein sequence: CASTPGGSANTEAFF.

The V gene is TRBV12-5, the J gene TRBJ1-1; D uncertain. Deletions cut 7 bases from V and 1 base from J, with 10 bases between. Germline lookup yields CDR1 LGHNT and CDR2 FRNRAP. This CDR3 region has 13 residues. CDR3: CASAPGPNTEAFF. The CDR3, as DNA: TGTGCTAGTGCCCCAGGTCCGAACACTGAAGCTTTCTTT.

This clone is medium-sized by share. The rearrangement links TRBV11-3 to TRBJ2-7; D possibly uses TRBD1 or TRBD2 (5 bases each). V was trimmed by 0 bases and J by 5 bases, leaving 17 bases between them. Germline CDR1 reads SGHNT; CDR2 reads YENEEA. The CDR3 totals 16 residues. In DNA form, the CDR3 reads TGTGCCAGCAGCTTAGATCGACTCCGCCGAGGGGACGAGCAGTACTTC. The encoded protein is CASSLDRLRRGDEQYF.

The chain carries TRBV5-1 and TRBJ1-4; 7 bases align to TRBD1. Germline-derived CDR1 and CDR2 are SGHRS and YFSETQ. J gave up 0 bases and V 4 bases, and 0 bases lay outside the gene matches. The CDR3 is 14 residues long. The CDR3 coding sequence is TGCGCCAGCAGCGGGACAGCAACTAATGAAAAACTGTTTTTT. As protein: CASSGTATNEKLFF.

The chain employs TRBV14 and TRBJ2-1; no clear D. The V and J ends lost 1 base and 6 bases respectively, with 7 bases between them. The CDR3 runs 13 residues. CDR1 is SGHDN, CDR2 FVKESK, per germline. CDR3 sequence reads: CASSQGLGNEQFF. As DNA, the CDR3 is TGTGCCAGCAGCCAAGGATTAGGCAATGAGCAGTTCTTC.

V usage is TRBV6-4 and J usage is TRBJ2-3, with D possibly TRBD2 on 5 matching bases. This CDR3 has 15 amino acids. Germline CDR1 MRHNA, CDR2 SNTAGT. V lost 3 bases and J 1 base, leaving 11 bases between the germline ends. The CDR3, as DNA: TGTGCCAGCAGTGAGACTACCACCCGCACAGATACGCAGTATTTT. Translated: CASSETTTRTDTQYF.

The rearrangement joins TRBV19 to TRBJ2-3; D uncertain. This CDR3 contains 13 residues. The V gene's germline CDR1 is LNHDA and CDR2 SQIVND (reference sequence). Trimming removed 6 bases at V and 0 bases at J, with 7 bases between. DNA for the CDR3: TGTGCCAGTAGGGCCTTAAGCACAGATACGCAGTATTTT. Protein: CASRALSTDTQYF.

This clone was seen only a few times. CDR3 in amino acids: CATTDGDYEQYF. DNA for the CDR3: TGTGCCACTACCGACGGAGACTACGAGCAGTACTTC. The chain has TRBV6-8 and TRBJ2-7; D gene uncertain. Germline V gene sequence: CDR1 MNHGY, CDR2 SAAAGT. The CDR3 extends over 12 amino acids. V was pared by 10 bases and J by 3 bases, with 13 bases between.

This chain connects TRBV14 to TRBJ1-5, with unresolved D. V shed 4 bases and J shed 0 bases, with 7 bases lying between them. The germline gives CDR1 SGHDN, CDR2 FVKESK. The CDR3 has 14 amino acids. CDR3 DNA: TGTGCCAGCAGCCCCAGCTATAGCAATCAGCCCCAGCATTTT. It specifies CASSPSYSNQPQHF. Using reference TRBV14 and TRBJ1-5 for the parts outside the CDR3, the full variable domain is EAGVTQFPSHSVIEKGQTVTLRCDPISGHDNLYWYRRVMGKEIKFLLHFVKESKQDESGMPNNRFLAERTGGTYSTLKVQPAELEDSGVYFCASSPSYSNQPQHFGDGTRLSIL.

This clone was seen only a few times. The genes are TRBV11-3 and TRBJ2-1, with TRBD1 matching over 8 bases. The CDR3 spans 15 residues. The J segment lost 3 bases and the V segment lost 5 bases, leaving 6 bases of the junction unmatched. CDR1 is SGHNT and CDR2 is YENEEA in the germline V gene. The CDR3 sequence: CASSPLTGGYNEQFF. The CDR3 DNA follows: TGTGCCAGCAGCCCTTTAACAGGGGGCTACAATGAGCAGTTCTTC.